This TCR beta chain was documented in a study of response to subunit inactivated influenza vaccine. The CDR3 extends over 11 amino acids. Trimming left V 6 bases short and J 3 bases short, with 9 bases between. Germline CDR1 reads DFQATT; CDR2 reads SNEGSKA (reference sequence). Comments on this clonotype: Its target is unknown.

Study-wide points: The authors put forward the suggestion that each seasonal influenza vaccination may bring in only a limited number of new T cells.

TCRdb processed the RT-PCR reads anew with MiXCR; each CDR3 protein has one entry. In the table there are 250,000 to 350,000 distinct CDR3 sequences, approximately 20% of which are singletons. The receptor's source is a man aged 50 to 69 who received an inactivated influenza vaccine. The chain joins TRBV20-1 to TRBJ2-7; D remains ambiguous. The sequencing used PBMCs from blood, collected approximately 20 months after vaccination. CDR3 DNA: TGCAGTGCCCCAGATCGCTACGAGCAGTACTTC. Its translation is CSAPDRYEQYF.